This TCR beta chain was captured in a study of shared clonotypes between healthy human individuals. A word on this clone: Its antigen is currently unknown.

Here immunoSEQ multiplex PCR was the method, and the copy in TCRdb shows in-frame clones only, minus some. The table includes about 1.5 million clones, around 98% detected once. CDR1 MGHDK and CDR2 SYGVNS come from the germline V gene. With V trimmed by 7 bases and J by 7 bases, 9 bases remained unmatched. The length of the CDR3 is 16 residues. Findings and limits, study-wide: Even with large depth, rarefaction showed that sorted-subset sequencing was incomplete. Only blood samples were collected, and tissue repertoires likely differ. When compared with the clonotypes that were shared by all four sorted-subset donors, the non-shared clonotypes turned out to have lower generation probabilities.

The investigators split CD4+ cells into a CD45RA+ naive subset and a CD45RA-negative memory subset. Sequencing input: naive CD4+ T cells sorted from blood. The subset is: CD45RA+ positively selected. The chain carries TRBV25-1 and TRBJ2-1; 14 bases are shared with TRBD2. This TCR derives from a man aged 25-45 years in good health. CDR3 loop: CASMRTSGRSKNEQFF. The CDR3 DNA is TGTGCCAGCATGAGGACTAGCGGGAGGTCGAAGAATGAGCAGTTCTTC. Full variable domain (rest looked up from reference TRBV25-1 and TRBJ2-1): EADIYQTPRYLVIGTGKKITLECSQTMGHDKMYWYQQDPGMELHLIHYSYGVNSTEKGDLSSESTVSRIRTEHFPLTLESARPSHTSQYLCASMRTSGRSKNEQFFGPGTRLTVL.